This is a list of T cell receptor beta chains from one sample in a study of T cell responses to AZD1222 COVID-19 vaccine. Repertoires were generated with immunoSEQ multiplex PCR, while TCRdb's copy carries only in-frame clones and drops some. The data contain about 120,000 clones, about nine tenths of them singletons. The sample was peripheral blood, taken on day 0 of AZD1222 vaccination. These receptors all stem from an adult in good health. Both conserved end residues are part of each CDR3. A D gene is named only where the DNA matches it firmly. Size is omitted from some rows. Given values are once, few, many or a class for expanded clones.

TRBV6-5	TRBD1	TRBJ1-2	.	CASSYGVRTGKGYTF	TGTGCCAGCAGTTACGGCGTGCGGACAGGGAAGGGCTACACCTTC
TRBV9	.	TRBJ2-5	.	CASSARTAASGTQYF	TGTGCCAGCAGCGCGAGGACTGCCGCCAGTGGGACCCAGTACTTC
TRBV4-2	.	TRBJ2-3	.	CASREGGYTDTQYF	TGTGCCAGCAGAGAGGGGGGATACACAGATACGCAGTATTTT
TRBV6-5	TRBD1	TRBJ1-1	.	CASTRDSLNTEAFF	TGTGCCAGCACTAGGGACAGCCTGAACACTGAAGCTTTCTTT
TRBV24-1	TRBD1	TRBJ2-3	.	CATSDIGTGFTDTQYF	TGTGCCACCAGTGATATCGGGACAGGGTTCACAGATACGCAGTATTTT
TRBV5-4	TRBD1	TRBJ2-7	.	CASSQRQGSYEQYF	TGTGCCAGCAGCCAGAGACAGGGGTCCTACGAGCAGTACTTC
TRBV10-3	TRBD1	TRBJ1-1	.	CAIIGTGGTEAFF	TGTGCCATCATAGGGACAGGGGGCACTGAAGCTTTCTTT
TRBV5-4	TRBD1	TRBJ1-6	.	CASSLEGAYSPLHF	TGTGCCAGCAGCTTGGAGGGGGCCTATTCACCCCTCCACTTT
TRBV7-2	TRBD1	TRBJ1-2	.	CASSKDRDYGYTF	TGTGCCAGCAGCAAGGACAGGGACTATGGCTACACCTTC
TRBV19	.	TRBJ2-1	.	CASSITPSEHEQFF	TGTGCCAGTAGTATAACCCCTAGCGAGCATGAGCAGTTCTTC
TRBV6-5	.	TRBJ2-5	.	CASSYPRGGLKETQYF	TGTGCCAGCAGTTACCCGAGAGGCGGACTAAAAGAGACCCAGTACTTC
TRBV6-5	.	TRBJ2-5	.	CASRDYGGGQETQYF	TGTGCCAGCAGGGATTATGGGGGAGGCCAAGAGACCCAGTACTTC
TRBV5-4	TRBD1	TRBJ1-6	.	CASSLDRDRNSPLHF	TGTGCCAGCAGCTTAGACCGGGACAGGAATTCACCCCTCCACTTT
TRBV19	.	TRBJ1-1	.	CASSMVGNTEAFF	TGTGCCAGTAGTATGGTAGGGAACACTGAAGCTTTCTTT
TRBV7-2	.	TRBJ1-4	few	CASSFQGTNEKLFF	TGTGCCAGCAGCTTCCAGGGAACTAATGAAAAACTGTTTTTT